By share of the sample, the clone carrying this T cell receptor beta chain is medium-sized. Original analysis: Estimation of nucleated cell counts was performed using reference gene primer amplification. The protocol was immunoSEQ multiplex PCR, while the TCRdb copy is restricted to in-frame clones and leaves out a portion. V, J and clone size are those of that table, while D and trimming were read from the DNA. The sample lists 130,000 to 150,000 clones, 70% to 85% occurring once. The CDR3 has 13 amino acids. V gave up 4 bases and J gave up 9 bases; unmatched junction bases: 4. Germline CDR1 reads MNHEY; CDR2 reads SMNVEV (reference sequence). This sample is drawn from a study of blood T cell repertoires in COVID-19. About the research overall: Whether acute or convalescent, the COVID-19 samples came from the United States, Italy and Spain. Sources were T cells, B-cell-depleted T cells, or PBMCs; the material itself was cDNA or gDNA.

Material for sequencing was peripheral blood. The chain has TRBV27 and TRBJ2-1, with 9 bases fitting TRBD2. The sequence came from a man aged 60 to 75 with active or convalescent COVID-19. The CDR3 sequence: CASSWTSAGEQFF. DNA of the CDR3: TGTGCCAGCAGTTGGACTAGCGCGGGTGAGCAGTTCTTC.